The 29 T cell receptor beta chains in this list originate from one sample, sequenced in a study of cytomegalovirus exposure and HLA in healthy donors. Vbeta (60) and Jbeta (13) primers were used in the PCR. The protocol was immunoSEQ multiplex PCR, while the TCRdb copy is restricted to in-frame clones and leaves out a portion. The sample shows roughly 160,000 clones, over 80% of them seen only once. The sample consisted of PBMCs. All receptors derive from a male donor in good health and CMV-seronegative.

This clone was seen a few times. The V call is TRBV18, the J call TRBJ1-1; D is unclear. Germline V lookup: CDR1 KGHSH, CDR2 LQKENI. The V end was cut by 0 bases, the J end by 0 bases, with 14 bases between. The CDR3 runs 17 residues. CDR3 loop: CASSPPMGGRMNTEAFF. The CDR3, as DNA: TGTGCCAGCTCACCACCGATGGGAGGGAGAATGAACACTGAAGCTTTCTTT.

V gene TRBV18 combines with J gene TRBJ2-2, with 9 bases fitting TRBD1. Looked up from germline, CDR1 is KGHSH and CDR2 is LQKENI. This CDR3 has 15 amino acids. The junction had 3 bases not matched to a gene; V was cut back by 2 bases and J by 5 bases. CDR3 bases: TGTGCCAGCTCACCAGTGGGACAGGGAACCGGGGAGCTGTTTTTT. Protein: CASSPVGQGTGELFF.

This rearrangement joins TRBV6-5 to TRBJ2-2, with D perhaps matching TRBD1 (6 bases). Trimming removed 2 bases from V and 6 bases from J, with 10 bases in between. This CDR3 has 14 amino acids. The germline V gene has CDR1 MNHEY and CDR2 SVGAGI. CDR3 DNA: TGTGCCAGCAGTTACCCAGGGGTCTCCGGGGAGCTGTTTTTT. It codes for CASSYPGVSGELFF.

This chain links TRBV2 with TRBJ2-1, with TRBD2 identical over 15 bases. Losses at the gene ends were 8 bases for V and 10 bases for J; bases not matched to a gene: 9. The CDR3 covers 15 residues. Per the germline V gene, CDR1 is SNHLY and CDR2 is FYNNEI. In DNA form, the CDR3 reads TGTGCCAGCGCCGGACTAGCGGGGGGGCCTGGGGAGCAGTTCTTC. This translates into CASAGLAGGPGEQFF. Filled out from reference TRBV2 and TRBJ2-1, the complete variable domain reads EPEVTQTPSHQVTQMGQEVILRCVPISNHLYFYWYRQILGQKVEFLVSFYNNEISEKSEIFDDQFSVERPDGSNFTLKIRSTKLEDSAMYFCASAGLAGGPGEQFFGPGTRLTVL.

The CDR3: CAGDRGAETQYF. CDR3 bases: TGTGCCGGGGACAGGGGGGCCGAGACCCAGTACTTC. The V call is TRBV30, the J call TRBJ2-5, with 11 nucleotides matching TRBD1. The CDR3 covers 12 residues. V shed 8 bases, J shed 5 bases, and the junction held 4 bases outside the gene matches. The germline V gene has CDR1 GTSNPN and CDR2 SVGIG (reference sequence). The full variable domain, completed using reference TRBV30 and TRBJ2-5, is SQTIHQWPATLVQPVGSPLSLECTVEGTSNPNLYWYRQAAGRGLQLLFYSVGIGQISSEVPQNLSASRPQDRQFILSSKKLLLSDSGFYLCAGDRGAETQYFGPGTRLLVL.

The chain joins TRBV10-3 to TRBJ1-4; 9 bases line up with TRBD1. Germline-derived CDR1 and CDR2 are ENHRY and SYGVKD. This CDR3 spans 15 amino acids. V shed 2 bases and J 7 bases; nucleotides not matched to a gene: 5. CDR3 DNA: TGTGCCATCAGTGAGAGTAGGGACAGGGCTGAAAAACTGTTTTTT. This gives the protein CAISESRDRAEKLFF.

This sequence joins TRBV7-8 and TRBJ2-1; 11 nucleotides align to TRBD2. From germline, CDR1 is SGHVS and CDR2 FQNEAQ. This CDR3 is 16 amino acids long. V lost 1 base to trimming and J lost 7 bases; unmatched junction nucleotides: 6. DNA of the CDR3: TGTGCCAGCAGCTTAGTAGCGGGGGGGCCTTGGAATGAGCAGTTCTTC. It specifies CASSLVAGGPWNEQFF.

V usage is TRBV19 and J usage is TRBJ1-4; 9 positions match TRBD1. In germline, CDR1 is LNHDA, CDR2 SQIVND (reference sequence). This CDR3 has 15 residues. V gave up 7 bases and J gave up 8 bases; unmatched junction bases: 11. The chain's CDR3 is CASTDRGDSKEKLFF. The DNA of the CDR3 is TGTGCCAGTACTGACAGGGGGGATTCAAAGGAAAAACTGTTTTTT.

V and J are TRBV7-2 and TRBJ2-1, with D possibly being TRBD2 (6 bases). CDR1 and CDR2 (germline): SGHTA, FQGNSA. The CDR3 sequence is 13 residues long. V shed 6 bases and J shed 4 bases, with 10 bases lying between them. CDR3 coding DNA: TGTGCCAGCAGACCCGGGGGATACAATGAGCAGTTCTTC. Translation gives CASRPGGYNEQFF.

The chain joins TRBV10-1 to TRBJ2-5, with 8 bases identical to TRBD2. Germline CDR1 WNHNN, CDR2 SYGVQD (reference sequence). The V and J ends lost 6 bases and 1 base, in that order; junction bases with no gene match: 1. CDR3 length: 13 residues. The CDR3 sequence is CASRAGVQETQYF. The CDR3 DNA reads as TGCGCCAGCAGAGCGGGGGTCCAAGAGACCCAGTACTTC.

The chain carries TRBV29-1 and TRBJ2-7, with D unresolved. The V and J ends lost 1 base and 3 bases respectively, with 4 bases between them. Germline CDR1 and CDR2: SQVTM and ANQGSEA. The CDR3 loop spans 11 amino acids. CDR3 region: CSVEVGYEQYF. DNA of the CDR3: TGCAGCGTTGAAGTCGGCTACGAGCAGTACTTC.

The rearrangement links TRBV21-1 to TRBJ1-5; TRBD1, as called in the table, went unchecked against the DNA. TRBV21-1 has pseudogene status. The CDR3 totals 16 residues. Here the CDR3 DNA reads TGTGCCAGCAGCCTCGCAGGCGTTGGCAGCAATCAGCCCCAGCATTTT. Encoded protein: CASSLAGVGSNQPQHF.

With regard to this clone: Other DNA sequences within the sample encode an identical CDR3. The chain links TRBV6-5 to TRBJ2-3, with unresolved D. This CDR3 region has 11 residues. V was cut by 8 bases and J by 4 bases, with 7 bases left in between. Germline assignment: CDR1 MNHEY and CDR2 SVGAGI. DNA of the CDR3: TGTGCCAGCCGCCGGGCAGATACGCAGTATTTT. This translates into CASRRADTQYF.

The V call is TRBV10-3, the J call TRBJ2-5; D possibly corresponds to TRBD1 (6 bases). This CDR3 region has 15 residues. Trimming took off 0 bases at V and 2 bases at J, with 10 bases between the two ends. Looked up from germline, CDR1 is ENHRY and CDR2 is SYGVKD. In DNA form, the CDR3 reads TGTGCCATCAGTGAGTCGTGGCAGGGGCAAGAGACCCAGTACTTC. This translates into CAISESWQGQETQYF.

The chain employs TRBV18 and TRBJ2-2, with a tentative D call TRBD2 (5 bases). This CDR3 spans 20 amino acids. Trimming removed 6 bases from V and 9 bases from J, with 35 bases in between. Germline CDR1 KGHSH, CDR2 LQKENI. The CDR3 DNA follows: TGTGCCAGCTCGTTACGACTACTCGCACCCACCTCTCTGTTATCCTGGGAGCTGTTTTTT. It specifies CASSLRLLAPTSLLSWELFF.

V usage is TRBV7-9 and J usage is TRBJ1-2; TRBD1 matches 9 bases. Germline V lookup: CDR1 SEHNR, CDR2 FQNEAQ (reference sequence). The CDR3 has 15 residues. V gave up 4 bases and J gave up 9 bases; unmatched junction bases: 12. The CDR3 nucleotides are TGTGCCAGCAGCTACTCCGGGACAGGGTATTATAGCTACACCTTC. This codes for CASSYSGTGYYSYTF.

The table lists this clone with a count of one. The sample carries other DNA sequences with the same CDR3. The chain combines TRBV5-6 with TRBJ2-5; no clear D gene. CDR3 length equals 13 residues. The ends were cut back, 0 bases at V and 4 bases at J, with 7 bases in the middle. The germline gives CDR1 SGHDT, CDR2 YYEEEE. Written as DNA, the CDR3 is TGTGCCAGCAGCTTGGCCACGGGAGAGACCCAGTACTTC. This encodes CASSLATGETQYF. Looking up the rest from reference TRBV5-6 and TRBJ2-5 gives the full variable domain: DAGVTQSPTHLIKTRGQQVTLRCSPKSGHDTVSWYQQALGQGPQFIFQYYEEEERQRGNFPDRFSGHQFPNYSSELNVNALLLGDSALYLCASSLATGETQYFGPGTRLLVL.

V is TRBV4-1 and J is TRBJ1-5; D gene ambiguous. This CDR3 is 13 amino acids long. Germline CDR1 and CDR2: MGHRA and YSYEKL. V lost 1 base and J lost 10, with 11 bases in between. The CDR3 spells CASSQVVGYPQHF. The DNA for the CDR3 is TGCGCCAGCAGCCAAGTCGTCGGTTATCCCCAGCATTTT.

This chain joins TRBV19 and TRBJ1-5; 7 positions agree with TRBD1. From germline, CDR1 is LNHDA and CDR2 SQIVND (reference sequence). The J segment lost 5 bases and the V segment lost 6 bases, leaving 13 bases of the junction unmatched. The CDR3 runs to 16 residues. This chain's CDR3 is CASSRDSQGTYQPQHF. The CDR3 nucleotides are TGTGCCAGTAGCCGGGACAGCCAAGGTACTTATCAGCCCCAGCATTTT.

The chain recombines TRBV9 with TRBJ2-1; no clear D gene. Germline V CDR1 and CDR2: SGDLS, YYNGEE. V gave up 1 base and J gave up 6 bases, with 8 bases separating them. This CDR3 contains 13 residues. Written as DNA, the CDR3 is TGTGCCAGCAGCGTAACTACTCGCAATGAGCAGTTCTTC. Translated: CASSVTTRNEQFF.

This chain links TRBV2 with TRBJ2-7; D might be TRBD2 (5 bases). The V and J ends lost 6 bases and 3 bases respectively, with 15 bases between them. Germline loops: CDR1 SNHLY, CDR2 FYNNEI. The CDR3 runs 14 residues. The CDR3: CASRGTGFSYEQYF. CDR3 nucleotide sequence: TGTGCCAGCAGGGGAACGGGATTTAGCTACGAGCAGTACTTC.

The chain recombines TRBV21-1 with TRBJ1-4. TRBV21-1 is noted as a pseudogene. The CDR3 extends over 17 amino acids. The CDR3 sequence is CASKRIDRESTNEKLFF. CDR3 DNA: TGTGCCAGCAAGCGGATAGATCGCGAGTCTACTAATGAAAAACTGTTTTTT.

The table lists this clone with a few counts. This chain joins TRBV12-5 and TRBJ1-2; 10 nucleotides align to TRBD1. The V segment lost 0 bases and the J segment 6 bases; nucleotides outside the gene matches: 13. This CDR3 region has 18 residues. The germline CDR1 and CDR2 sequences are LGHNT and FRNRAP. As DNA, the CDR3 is TGTGCTAGTGGTTTGGTACTTTTAAGGGACAGGGGAGTAAATGGCTACACCTTC. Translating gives CASGLVLLRDRGVNGYTF.

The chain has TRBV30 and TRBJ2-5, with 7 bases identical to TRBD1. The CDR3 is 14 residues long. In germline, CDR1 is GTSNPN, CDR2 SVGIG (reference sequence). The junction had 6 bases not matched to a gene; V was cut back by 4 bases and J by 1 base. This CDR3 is CAWTRGQSQETQYF. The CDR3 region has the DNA TGTGCCTGGACAAGGGGACAGTCCCAAGAGACCCAGTACTTC.

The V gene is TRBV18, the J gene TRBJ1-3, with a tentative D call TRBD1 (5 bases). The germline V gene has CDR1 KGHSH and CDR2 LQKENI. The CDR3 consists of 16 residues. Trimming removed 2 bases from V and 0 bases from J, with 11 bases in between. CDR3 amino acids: CASSPSGLISGNTIYF. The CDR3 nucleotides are TGTGCCAGCTCACCATCGGGACTCATCTCTGGAAACACCATATATTTT.

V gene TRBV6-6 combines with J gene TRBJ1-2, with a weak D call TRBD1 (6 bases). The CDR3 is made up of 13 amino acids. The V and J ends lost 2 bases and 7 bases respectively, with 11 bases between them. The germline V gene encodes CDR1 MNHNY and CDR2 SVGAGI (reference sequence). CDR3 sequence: CASSYTGRGGYTF. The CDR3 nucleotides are TGTGCCAGCAGTTACACAGGCAGGGGTGGCTACACCTTC.

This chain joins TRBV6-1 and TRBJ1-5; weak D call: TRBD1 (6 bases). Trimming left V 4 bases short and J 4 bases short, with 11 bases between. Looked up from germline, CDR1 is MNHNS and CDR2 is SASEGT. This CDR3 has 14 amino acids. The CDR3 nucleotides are TGTGCCAGCAGTGGGGGGACAAGGAATCAGCCCCAGCATTTT. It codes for CASSGGTRNQPQHF.

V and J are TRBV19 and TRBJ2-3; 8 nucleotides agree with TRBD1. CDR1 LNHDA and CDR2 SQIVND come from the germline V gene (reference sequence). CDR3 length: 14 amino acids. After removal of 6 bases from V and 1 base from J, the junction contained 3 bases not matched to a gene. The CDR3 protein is CASSLRGRTDTQYF. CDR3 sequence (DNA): TGTGCCAGTAGCCTCAGGGGGCGCACAGATACGCAGTATTTT. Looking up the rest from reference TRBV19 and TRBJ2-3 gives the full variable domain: DGGITQSPKYLFRKEGQNVTLSCEQNLNHDAMYWYRQDPGQGLRLIYYSQIVNDFQKGDIAEGYSVSREKKESFPLTVTSAQKNPTAFYLCASSLRGRTDTQYFGPGTRLTVL.

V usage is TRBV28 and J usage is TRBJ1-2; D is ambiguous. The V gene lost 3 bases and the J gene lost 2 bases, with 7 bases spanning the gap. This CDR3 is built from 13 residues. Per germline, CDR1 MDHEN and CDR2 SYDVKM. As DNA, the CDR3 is TGTGCCAGCAGTTTGACGGGGAACTATGGCTACACCTTC. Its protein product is CASSLTGNYGYTF.